This T cell receptor (beta chain) was sequenced during a study of Ad26.COV2.S vaccination and SARS-CoV-2 variants. Study-wide findings and caveats: Measures of TCR breadth and depth may have fallen short of total T cell responses. Spike-specific TCR breadth in vaccine recipients exceeded that seen in placebo recipients.

The repertoire was sequenced with immunoSEQ multiplex PCR; TCRdb's copy has only in-frame clones and lacks some. This table holds some 340,000 clones, 86% found once. This clone has more than one count but fewer than ten. The target antigen is unknown. Treatment denoted: some 19 received Ad26.COV2.S at low or high dose, single or two shots; several received placebo; per-sample allocation not given. Repertoires come from day 63 after the first vaccine or placebo injection. V trimming: 5 bases; J trimming: 4 bases; junction bases outside the gene matches: 8. The CDR3 is 14 amino acids. The V gene's germline CDR1 is LGHDT and CDR2 YNNKEL (reference sequence).

This sample comprised peripheral blood, obtained in a trial of Ad26.COV2.S vaccine versus placebo. The clonotype comes from a person aged 18-65 years who received the Ad26.COV2.S COVID-19 vaccine or a placebo. V gene TRBV3-1 (or the pseudogene TRBV3-2) combines with J gene TRBJ2-7, with 7 bases identical to TRBD1. The CDR3 here is CASSLQGTRYEQYF. The CDR3 DNA reads as TGTGCCAGCAGCTTACAGGGGACAAGATACGAGCAGTACTTC.